Presented here are 18 T cell receptor beta chains from one specimen sequenced in a study of beta chain features in type 1 diabetes. The whole isolated RNA underwent reverse transcription, so sequencing captured expressed TCRB transcripts. Measured with immunoSEQ multiplex PCR; TCRdb has only the in-frame clones, and not every one. The data contain about 360,000 clones, over 9.5% of them seen just once; the ten biggest clones take up approximately 0.015%. Sequencing input: naive CD4+ T cells from blood. The receptors stem from a man aged 18 to 30 in good health.

This clone was seen only a few times. The chain employs TRBV7-2 and TRBJ1-4; 9 bases are shared with TRBD1. The length of the CDR3 is 15 residues. From germline, CDR1 is SGHTA and CDR2 FQGNSA. J was trimmed by 7 bases and V by 4 bases; bases with no gene match: 7. The chain's CDR3 is CASSSSGTGFEKLFF. The CDR3 DNA reads as TGTGCCAGCAGCTCGTCCGGGACAGGGTTTGAAAAACTGTTTTTT.

The gene calls are TRBV11-1 and TRBJ1-1; D is undetermined. CDR1 and CDR2 (germline): SGHAT, FQDESV (reference sequence). The V gene lost 0 bases and the J gene lost 1 base, with 6 bases spanning the gap. This CDR3 is built from 14 residues. DNA of the CDR3: TGTGCCAGCAGCTTAGCTGGCAAGAACACTGAAGCTTTCTTT. Its translation: CASSLAGKNTEAFF.

The rearrangement joins TRBV18 to TRBJ2-7, with TRBD2 as a possible D gene (8 bases). Germline V gene lookup returns CDR1 KGHSH and CDR2 LQKENI. V gave up 2 bases and J gave up 13 bases, with 21 bases separating them. This CDR3 spans 14 amino acids. Here the CDR3 reads CASSPDYSGTDFYF. The CDR3 nucleotides read TGTGCCAGCTCACCAGACTATAGCGGGACAGACTTCTACTTC.

This chain joins TRBV27 and TRBJ2-6; D not resolved. The V gene's germline CDR1 is MNHEY and CDR2 SMNVEV (reference sequence). The CDR3 spans 16 residues. The germline V and J ends were trimmed by 4 bases and 0 bases, with 10 bases remaining between them. The CDR3 nucleotides read TGTGCCAGCAGTTCATCCAGGTACTCTGGGGCCAACGTCCTGACTTTC. Translation: CASSSSRYSGANVLTF.

The rearrangement uses TRBV25-1 and TRBJ1-1; 8 positions agree with TRBD1. The CDR3 runs to 16 residues. CDR1 and CDR2 from the germline V gene are MGHDK and SYGVNS. J gave up 1 base and V 3 bases, and 7 bases lay outside the gene matches. The chain's CDR3 is CASSEPGGLTNTEAFF. DNA for the CDR3: TGTGCCAGCAGTGAGCCAGGGGGCCTGACGAACACTGAAGCTTTCTTT.

This clone showed up many times. The chain combines TRBV30 with TRBJ2-3; D possibly corresponds to TRBD2 (5 bases). Germline V gene lookup returns CDR1 GTSNPN and CDR2 SVGIG (reference sequence). Trimming left V 4 bases short and J 6 bases short, with 11 bases between. The CDR3 loop spans 12 amino acids. This CDR3 is CAWNPRGDTQYF. CDR3 bases: TGTGCCTGGAATCCTAGAGGGGATACGCAGTATTTT.

The chain carries TRBV7-2 and TRBJ1-3; 8 nucleotides agree with TRBD1. The trim removed 4 bases at V and 4 bases at J, leaving 9 bases unmatched. The CDR3 runs to 16 residues. Germline V lookup: CDR1 SGHTA, CDR2 FQGNSA. CDR3 residues: CASSSGQGLFGNTIYF. The DNA for the CDR3 is TGTGCCAGCAGCTCTGGACAGGGATTATTCGGAAACACCATATATTTT. Looking up the rest from reference TRBV7-2 and TRBJ1-3 gives the full variable domain: GAGVSQSPSNKVTEKGKDVELRCDPISGHTALYWYRQSLGQGLEFLIYFQGNSAPDKSGLPSDRFSAERTGGSVSTLTIQRTQQEDSAVYLCASSSGQGLFGNTIYFGEGSWLTVV.

The V gene is TRBV6-5, the J gene TRBJ1-1; 8 bases align to TRBD1. Trimming removed 5 bases from V and 7 bases from J; junction bases left unmatched: 3. This CDR3 is built from 12 residues. Germline CDR1 MNHEY, CDR2 SVGAGI. CDR3: CASSRGQGEAFF. In DNA, the CDR3 is TGTGCCAGCAGTCGTGGACAGGGTGAAGCTTTCTTT.

This clone appeared a few times. The chain joins TRBV4-2 to TRBJ1-3, with 8 nucleotides matching TRBD1. Germline V gene lookup returns CDR1 LGHNA and CDR2 YNFKEQ. The CDR3 contains 15 residues. With 6 bases clipped from V and 2 bases from J, the junction kept 6 bases outside the gene matches. CDR3 loop: CASRTDRGPGNTIYF. In nucleotides, the CDR3 is TGTGCCAGCAGAACTGACAGGGGACCTGGAAACACCATATATTTT.

In DNA form, the CDR3 reads TGCAGCGTTGGTCATAGCGGGAGGGCCAATGAGCAGTTCTTC. This encodes CSVGHSGRANEQFF. The chain carries TRBV29-1 and TRBJ2-1, with 11 positions matching TRBD2. Germline V gene sequence: CDR1 SQVTM, CDR2 ANQGSEA. CDR3 length equals 14 residues. J lost 6 bases, V lost 4 bases, and 5 bases had no gene match.

This chain connects TRBV7-2 to TRBJ1-5; 9 bases align to TRBD1. The ends lost 5 bases at V and 7 bases at J; junction bases unmatched: 9. Per the germline V gene, CDR1 is SGHTA and CDR2 is FQGNSA. The CDR3 covers 15 residues. As DNA, the CDR3 is TGTGCCAGCAGCCAAGCCGGGACAGGGCTACAGCCCCAGCATTTT. Translation gives CASSQAGTGLQPQHF.

V gene TRBV10-2 combines with J gene TRBJ1-2; weak D call: TRBD1 (5 bases). V was trimmed by 6 bases and J by 4 bases, leaving 12 bases between them. The CDR3 spans 13 residues. CDR1 and CDR2 (germline): WSHSY, SAAADI. The CDR3 sequence: CASSADIPYGYTF. CDR3 DNA: TGCGCCAGCAGCGCGGACATTCCCTATGGCTACACCTTC.

The chain joins TRBV4-2 to TRBJ2-7, with a possible D match to TRBD1 (5 bases). Germline V gene data show CDR1 as LGHNA and CDR2 as YNFKEQ. With 0 bases removed from V and 3 bases from J, the gap between germline ends came to 15 bases. This CDR3 comprises 16 residues. The CDR3: CASSQDQGGRGYEQYF. The CDR3 coding sequence is TGTGCCAGCAGCCAAGATCAGGGTGGAAGGGGCTACGAGCAGTACTTC.

This clone was counted between two and nine times. This chain joins TRBV15 and TRBJ2-7; D is perhaps TRBD1 (6 bases). The CDR3 runs 13 residues. The germline V gene encodes CDR1 LNHNV and CDR2 YYDKDF (reference sequence). V gave up 5 bases and J gave up 3 bases, with 11 bases separating them. Written as DNA, the CDR3 is TGTGCCACCAGCCCGGGACAAAACTACGAGCAGTACTTC. Amino acids: CATSPGQNYEQYF.

To note about this clone: This sample also contains other DNA sequences that code for the same CDR3. V usage is TRBV19 and J usage is TRBJ2-5; 7 bases match TRBD1. Germline V CDR1 and CDR2: LNHDA, SQIVND (reference sequence). The CDR3 is 13 amino acids. J gave up 3 bases and V 4 bases, and 2 bases lay outside the gene matches. The CDR3 is CASSTDREETQYF. CDR3 coding DNA: TGTGCCAGTAGTACAGACAGGGAAGAGACCCAGTACTTC.

This clone appeared a few times. This chain joins TRBV11-2 and TRBJ2-2; TRBD1 matches 8 bases. The V gene end was trimmed by 5 bases and the J gene end by 0 bases; junction bases not matched to a gene: 11. Per germline, CDR1 SGHAT and CDR2 FQNNGV. The CDR3 runs to 18 residues. CDR3 region: CASSLSFRQGTNTGELFF. In nucleotides, the CDR3 is TGTGCCAGCAGCCTGTCCTTCCGACAGGGGACGAACACCGGGGAGCTGTTTTTT.

V gene TRBV9 combines with J gene TRBJ2-7; D might be TRBD1 (5 bases). The CDR3 is 12 residues long. V shed 4 bases and J shed 4 bases, with 9 bases lying between them. Germline CDR1 and CDR2: SGDLS and YYNGEE. The CDR3 sequence is CASSQTEYEQYF. CDR3 in DNA: TGTGCCAGCAGCCAGACAGAGTACGAGCAGTACTTC. Complete variable domain (other parts from reference TRBV9 and TRBJ2-7): DSGVTQTPKHLITATGQRVTLRCSPRSGDLSVYWYQQSLDQGLQFLIQYYNGEERAKGNILERFSAQQFPDLHSELNLSSLELGDSALYFCASSQTEYEQYFGPGTRLTVT.

The V and J genes are TRBV28 and TRBJ2-7; 7 positions match TRBD1. With V trimmed by 8 bases and J by 0 bases, 4 bases remained unmatched. This CDR3 is built from 13 residues. Germline V CDR1 and CDR2: MDHEN, SYDVKM. The CDR3 here is CASLDRSSYEQYF. CDR3 nucleotide sequence: TGTGCCAGCTTGGACAGGAGCTCCTACGAGCAGTACTTC. The full variable domain, completed using reference TRBV28 and TRBJ2-7, is DVKVTQSSRYLVKRTGEKVFLECVQDMDHENMFWYRQDPGLGLRLIYFSYDVKMKEKGDIPEGYSVSREKKERFSLILESASTNQTSMYLCASLDRSSYEQYFGPGTRLTVT.